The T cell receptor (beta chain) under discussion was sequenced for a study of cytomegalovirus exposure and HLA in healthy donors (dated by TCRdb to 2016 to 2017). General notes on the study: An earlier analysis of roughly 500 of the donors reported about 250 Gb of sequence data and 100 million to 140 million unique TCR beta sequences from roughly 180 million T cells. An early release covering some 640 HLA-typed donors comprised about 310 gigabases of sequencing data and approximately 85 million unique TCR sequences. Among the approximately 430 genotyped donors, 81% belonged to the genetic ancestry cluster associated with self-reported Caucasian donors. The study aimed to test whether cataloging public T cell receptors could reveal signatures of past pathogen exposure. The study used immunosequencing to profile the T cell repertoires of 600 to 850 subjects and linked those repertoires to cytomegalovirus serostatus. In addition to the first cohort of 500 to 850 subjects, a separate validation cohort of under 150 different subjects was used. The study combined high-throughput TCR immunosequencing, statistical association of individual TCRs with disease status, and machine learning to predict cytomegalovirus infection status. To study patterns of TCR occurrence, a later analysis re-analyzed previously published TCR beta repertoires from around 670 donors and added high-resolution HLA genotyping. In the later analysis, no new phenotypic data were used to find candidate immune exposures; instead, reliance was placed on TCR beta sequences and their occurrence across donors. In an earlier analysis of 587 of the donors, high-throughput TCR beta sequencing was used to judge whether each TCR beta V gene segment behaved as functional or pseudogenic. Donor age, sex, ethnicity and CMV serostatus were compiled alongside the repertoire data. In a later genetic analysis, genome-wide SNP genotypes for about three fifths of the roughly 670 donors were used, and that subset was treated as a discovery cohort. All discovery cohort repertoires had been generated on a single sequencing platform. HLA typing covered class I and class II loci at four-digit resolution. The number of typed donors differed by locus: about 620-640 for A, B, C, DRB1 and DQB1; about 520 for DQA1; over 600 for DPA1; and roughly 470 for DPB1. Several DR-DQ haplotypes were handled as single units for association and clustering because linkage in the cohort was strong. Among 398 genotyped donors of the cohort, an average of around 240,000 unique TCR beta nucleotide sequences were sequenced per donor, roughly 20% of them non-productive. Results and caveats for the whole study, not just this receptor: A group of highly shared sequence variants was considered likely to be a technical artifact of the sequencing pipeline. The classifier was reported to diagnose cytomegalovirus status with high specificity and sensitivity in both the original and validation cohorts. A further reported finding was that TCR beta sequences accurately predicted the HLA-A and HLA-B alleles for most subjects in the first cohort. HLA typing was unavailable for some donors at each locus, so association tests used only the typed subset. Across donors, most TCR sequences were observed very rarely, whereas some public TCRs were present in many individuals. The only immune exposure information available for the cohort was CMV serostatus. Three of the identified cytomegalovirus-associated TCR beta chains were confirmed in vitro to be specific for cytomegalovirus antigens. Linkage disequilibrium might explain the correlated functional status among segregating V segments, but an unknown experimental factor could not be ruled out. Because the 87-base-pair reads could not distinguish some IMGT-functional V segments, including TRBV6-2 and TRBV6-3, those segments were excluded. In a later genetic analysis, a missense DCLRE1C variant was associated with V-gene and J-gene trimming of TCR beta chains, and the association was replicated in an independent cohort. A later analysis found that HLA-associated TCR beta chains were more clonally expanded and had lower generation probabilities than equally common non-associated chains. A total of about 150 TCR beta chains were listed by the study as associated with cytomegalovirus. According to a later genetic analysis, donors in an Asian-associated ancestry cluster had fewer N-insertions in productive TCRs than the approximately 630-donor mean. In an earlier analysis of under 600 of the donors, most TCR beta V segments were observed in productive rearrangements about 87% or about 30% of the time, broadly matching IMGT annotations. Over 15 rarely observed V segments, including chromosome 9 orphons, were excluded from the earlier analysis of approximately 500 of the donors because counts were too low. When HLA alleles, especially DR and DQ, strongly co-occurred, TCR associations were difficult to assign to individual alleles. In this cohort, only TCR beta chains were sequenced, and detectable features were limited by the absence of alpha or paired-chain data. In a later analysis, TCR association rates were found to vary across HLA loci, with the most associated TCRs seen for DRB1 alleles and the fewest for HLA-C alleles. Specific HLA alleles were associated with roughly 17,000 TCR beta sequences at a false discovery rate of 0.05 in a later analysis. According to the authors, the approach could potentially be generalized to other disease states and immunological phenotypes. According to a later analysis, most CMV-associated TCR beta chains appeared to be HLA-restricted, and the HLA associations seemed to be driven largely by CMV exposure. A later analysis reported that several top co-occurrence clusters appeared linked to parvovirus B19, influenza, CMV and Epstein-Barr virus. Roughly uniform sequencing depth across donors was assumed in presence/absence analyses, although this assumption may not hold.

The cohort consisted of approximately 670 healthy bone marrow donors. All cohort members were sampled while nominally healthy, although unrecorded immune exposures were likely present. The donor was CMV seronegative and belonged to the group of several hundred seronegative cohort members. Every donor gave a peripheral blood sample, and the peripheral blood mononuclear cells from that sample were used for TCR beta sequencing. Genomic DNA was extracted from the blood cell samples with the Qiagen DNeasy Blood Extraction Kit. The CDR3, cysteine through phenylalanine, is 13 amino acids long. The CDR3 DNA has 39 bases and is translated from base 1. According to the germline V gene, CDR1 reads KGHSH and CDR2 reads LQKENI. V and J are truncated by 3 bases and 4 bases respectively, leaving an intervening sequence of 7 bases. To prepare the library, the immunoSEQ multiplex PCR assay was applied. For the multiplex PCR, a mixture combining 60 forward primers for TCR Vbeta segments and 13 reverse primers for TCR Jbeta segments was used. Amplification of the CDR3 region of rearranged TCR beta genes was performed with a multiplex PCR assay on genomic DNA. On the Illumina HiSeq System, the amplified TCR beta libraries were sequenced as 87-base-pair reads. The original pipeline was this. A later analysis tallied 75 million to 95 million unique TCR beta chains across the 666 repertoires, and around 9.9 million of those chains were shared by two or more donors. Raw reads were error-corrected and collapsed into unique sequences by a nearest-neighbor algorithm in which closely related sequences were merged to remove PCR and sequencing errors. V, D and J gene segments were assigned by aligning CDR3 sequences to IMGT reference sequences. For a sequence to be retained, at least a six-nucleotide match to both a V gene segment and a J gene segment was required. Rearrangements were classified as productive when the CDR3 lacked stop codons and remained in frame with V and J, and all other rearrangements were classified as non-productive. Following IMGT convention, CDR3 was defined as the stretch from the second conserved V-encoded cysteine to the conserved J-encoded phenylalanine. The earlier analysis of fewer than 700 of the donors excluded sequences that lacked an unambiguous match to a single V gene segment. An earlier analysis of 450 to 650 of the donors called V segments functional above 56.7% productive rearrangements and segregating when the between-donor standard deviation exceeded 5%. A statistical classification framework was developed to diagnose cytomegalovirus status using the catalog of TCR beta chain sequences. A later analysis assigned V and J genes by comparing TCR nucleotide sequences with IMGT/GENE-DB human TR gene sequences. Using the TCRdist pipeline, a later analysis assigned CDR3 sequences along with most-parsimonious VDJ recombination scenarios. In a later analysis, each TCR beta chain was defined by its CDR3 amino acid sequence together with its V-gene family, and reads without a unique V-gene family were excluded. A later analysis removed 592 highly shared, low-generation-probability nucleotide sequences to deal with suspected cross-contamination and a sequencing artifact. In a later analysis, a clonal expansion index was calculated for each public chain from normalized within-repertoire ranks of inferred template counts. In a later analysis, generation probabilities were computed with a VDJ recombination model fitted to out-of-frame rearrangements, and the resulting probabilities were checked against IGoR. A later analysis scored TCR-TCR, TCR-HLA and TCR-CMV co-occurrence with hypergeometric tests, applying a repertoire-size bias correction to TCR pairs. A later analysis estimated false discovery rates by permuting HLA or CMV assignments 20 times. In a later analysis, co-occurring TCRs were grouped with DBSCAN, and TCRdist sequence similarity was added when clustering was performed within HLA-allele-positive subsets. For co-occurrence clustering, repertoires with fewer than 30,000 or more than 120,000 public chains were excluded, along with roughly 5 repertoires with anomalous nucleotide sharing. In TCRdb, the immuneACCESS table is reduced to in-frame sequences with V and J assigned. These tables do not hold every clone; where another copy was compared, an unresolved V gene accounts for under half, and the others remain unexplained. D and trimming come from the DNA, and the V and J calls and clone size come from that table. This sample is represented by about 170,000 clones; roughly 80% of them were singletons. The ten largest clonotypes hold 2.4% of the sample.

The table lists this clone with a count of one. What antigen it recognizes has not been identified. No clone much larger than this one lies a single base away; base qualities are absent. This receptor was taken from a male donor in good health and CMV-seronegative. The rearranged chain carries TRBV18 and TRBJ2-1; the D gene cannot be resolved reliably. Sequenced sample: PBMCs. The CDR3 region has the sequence CASSPPSYNEQFF. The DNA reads TGTGCCAGCTCACCTCCGTCGTACAATGAGCAGTTCTTC. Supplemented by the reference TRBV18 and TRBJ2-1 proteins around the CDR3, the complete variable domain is NAGVMQNPRHLVRRRGQEARLRCSPMKGHSHVYWYRQLPEEGLKFMVYLQKENIIDESGMPKERFSAEFPKEGPSILRIQQVVRGDSAAYFCASSPPSYNEQFFGPGTRLTVL.